These 16 T cell receptor beta chains originate from one sample sequenced in a study of T cell changes during pregnancy in multiple sclerosis (dated by TCRdb to 2018 to 2020). The library was obtained by the immunoSEQ multiplex PCR assay. TCRdb holds this immuneACCESS table with in-frame rearrangements only. Some clones are missing; in checked studies, unresolved V genes explain under half, and the rest has no known cause. In all, the sample holds 85,000 to 100,000 clones, and approximately 92% of those were seen once. The ten largest clones take up about 2.6% of the sample. The sequencing used peripheral blood, collected in the first trimester of pregnancy. These receptors originate from a female donor with multiple sclerosis, enrolled in a pregnancy study.

This rearrangement joins TRBV7-2 to TRBJ2-1; D remains unclear. CDR1 is SGHTA and CDR2 is FQGNSA in the germline V gene. Trimming shortened V by 1 base and J by 6 bases, and 13 bases separated the two germline ends. The CDR3 consists of 15 residues. This chain's CDR3 is CASSLGLRVSNEQFF. DNA of the CDR3: TGTGCCAGCAGCTTAGGACTCCGAGTATCCAATGAGCAGTTCTTC. The variable domain in full, completed from reference TRBV7-2 and TRBJ2-1, reads GAGVSQSPSNKVTEKGKDVELRCDPISGHTALYWYRQSLGQGLEFLIYFQGNSAPDKSGLPSDRFSAERTGGSVSTLTIQRTQQEDSAVYLCASSLGLRVSNEQFFGPGTRLTVL.

This clone occurred once. The chain has TRBV27 and TRBJ2-7; possibly TRBD2 for D (6 bases). V lost 4 bases and J lost 5, with 12 bases in between. Germline CDR1 and CDR2: MNHEY and SMNVEV (reference sequence). This CDR3 is 13 amino acids long. In DNA, the CDR3 is TGTGCCAGCAGTTCTAGACTAGAGAACGAGCAGTACTTC. This gives the protein CASSSRLENEQYF.

The J gene is TRBJ2-7, the V gene TRBV2; 7 positions match TRBD2. V lost 3 bases to trimming and J lost 5 bases; unmatched junction nucleotides: 7. This CDR3 contains 14 residues. Germline V CDR1 and CDR2: SNHLY, FYNNEI. In DNA form, the CDR3 reads TGTGCCAGCAGTGAGGGAGGGAGGAATCACGAGCAGTACTTC. Amino acids: CASSEGGRNHEQYF.

The count of this clone is one. The CDR3 here is CSVQDTYTQYF. CDR3 nucleotides: TGCAGCGTTCAGGACACCTATACGCAGTATTTT. The rearrangement joins TRBV29-1 to TRBJ2-3, with a possible D match to TRBD1 (5 bases). The germline V gene encodes CDR1 SQVTM and CDR2 ANQGSEA. Trimming shortened V by 5 bases and J by 7 bases, and 10 bases separated the two germline ends. The length of the CDR3 is 11 residues.

V usage is TRBV7-2 and J usage is TRBJ2-2; D gene ambiguous. Germline-derived CDR1 and CDR2 are SGHTA and FQGNSA. With 5 bases removed from V and 2 bases from J, the gap between germline ends came to 12 bases. The CDR3 consists of 15 residues. CDR3: CASSRNTPNTGELFF. The CDR3 nucleotides are TGTGCCAGCAGCCGAAATACTCCTAACACCGGGGAGCTGTTTTTT.

The chain employs TRBV6-5 and TRBJ2-1; 8 bases agree with TRBD1. This CDR3 has 15 residues. Germline V CDR1 and CDR2: MNHEY, SVGAGI. The trim removed 5 bases at V and 4 bases at J, leaving 7 bases unmatched. CDR3 in DNA: TGTGCCAGCAGTCGCGACAGGGGAAGTTACAATGAGCAGTTCTTC. Protein sequence: CASSRDRGSYNEQFF.

The J gene is TRBJ2-1, the V gene TRBV4-2, with TRBD2 as a possible D gene (5 bases). This CDR3 has 14 residues. Per the germline V gene, CDR1 is LGHNA and CDR2 is YNFKEQ. The V end lost 4 bases, the J end lost 9 bases, and 16 bases lay between the germline ends. CDR3 residues: CASSPSGVASEQFF. The CDR3 region has the DNA TGTGCCAGCAGCCCCTCCGGGGTAGCCAGTGAGCAGTTCTTC.

The J gene is TRBJ1-1, the V gene TRBV19, with TRBD1 matching over 8 bases. The CDR3 is made up of 14 amino acids. The trim removed 3 bases at V and 4 bases at J, leaving 4 bases unmatched. CDR1 and CDR2 from the germline V gene are LNHDA and SQIVND (reference sequence). The CDR3 sequence is CASSILTGVTEAFF. CDR3 nucleotide sequence: TGTGCCAGTAGTATCCTGACAGGGGTCACTGAAGCTTTCTTT. Looking up the rest from reference TRBV19 and TRBJ1-1 gives the full variable domain: DGGITQSPKYLFRKEGQNVTLSCEQNLNHDAMYWYRQDPGQGLRLIYYSQIVNDFQKGDIAEGYSVSREKKESFPLTVTSAQKNPTAFYLCASSILTGVTEAFFGQGTRLTVV.

This chain connects TRBV9 to TRBJ2-2; TRBD2 matches 8 bases. The CDR3 is made up of 18 amino acids. Germline V gives CDR1 SGDLS, CDR2 YYNGEE. J was trimmed by 1 base and V by 3 bases; bases with no gene match: 11. The CDR3 is CASSGGHGRAQNTGELFF. For the CDR3, the DNA is TGTGCCAGCAGCGGGGGCCACGGGAGGGCCCAGAACACCGGGGAGCTGTTTTTT.

This clone occurred once. The rearrangement joins TRBV15 to TRBJ1-4; perhaps TRBD1 as D (5 bases). CDR1 and CDR2 from the germline V gene are LNHNV and YYDKDF (reference sequence). V lost 4 bases and J lost 8, with 11 bases in between. The CDR3 totals 13 residues. CDR3 protein: CATSKDTIEKLFF. DNA of the CDR3: TGTGCCACCAGCAAGGACACCATAGAAAAACTGTTTTTT.

CDR3 bases: TGTGCCAGCAGACGTAGGACTAGCGAGGCCTACGAGCAGTACTTC. This encodes CASRRRTSEAYEQYF. The V gene is TRBV28, the J gene TRBJ2-7, with 9 bases identical to TRBD2. There are 15 residues in the CDR3. V shed 6 bases and J 2 bases; nucleotides not matched to a gene: 8. Germline-derived CDR1 and CDR2 are MDHEN and SYDVKM. Using reference TRBV28 and TRBJ2-7 for the parts outside the CDR3, the full variable domain is DVKVTQSSRYLVKRTGEKVFLECVQDMDHENMFWYRQDPGLGLRLIYFSYDVKMKEKGDIPEGYSVSREKKERFSLILESASTNQTSMYLCASRRRTSEAYEQYFGPGTRLTVT.

V gene TRBV28 combines with J gene TRBJ2-1, with D possibly TRBD1 on 6 matching bases. Germline assignment: CDR1 MDHEN and CDR2 SYDVKM. The germline V and J ends were trimmed by 8 bases and 4 bases, with 12 bases remaining between them. The CDR3 is made up of 13 amino acids. CDR3 in amino acids: CASGQGQYNEQFF. The CDR3 bases are TGTGCCAGCGGTCAGGGGCAATACAATGAGCAGTTCTTC.

The chain links TRBV19 to TRBJ2-7; perhaps TRBD2 as D (6 bases). The V end lost 3 bases, the J end lost 3 bases, and 15 bases lay between the germline ends. Germline V lookup: CDR1 LNHDA, CDR2 SQIVND (reference sequence). The CDR3 is 15 residues long. In DNA form, the CDR3 reads TGTGCCAGTAGTATCGCGGGGTCCTGGGACTACGAGCAGTACTTC. It codes for CASSIAGSWDYEQYF.

The chain is built from TRBV6-1 and TRBJ1-2; 10 positions agree with TRBD1. The J segment lost 4 bases and the V segment lost 7 bases, leaving 6 bases of the junction unmatched. CDR1 is MNHNS, CDR2 SASEGT, per germline. The length of the CDR3 is 14 residues. The CDR3 region is CASIGQGELYGYTF. The CDR3 coding sequence is TGTGCCAGCATTGGACAGGGGGAACTCTATGGCTACACCTTC.

CDR3 coding DNA: TGTGCCAGCAGCAGTTCCAAGGGACTAGCCTACGAGCAGTACTTC. Its translation: CASSSSKGLAYEQYF. The genes are TRBV27 and TRBJ2-7; 8 bases are shared with TRBD2. Germline V gives CDR1 MNHEY, CDR2 SMNVEV (reference sequence). There are 15 residues in the CDR3. J was trimmed by 2 bases and V by 6 bases; bases with no gene match: 9.

The genes are TRBV19 and TRBJ2-1, with 9 positions matching TRBD2. J lost 3 bases, V lost 5 bases, and 5 bases had no gene match. The CDR3 contains 15 residues. CDR1 LNHDA and CDR2 SQIVND come from the germline V gene (reference sequence). CDR3 sequence reads: CASSARTSDYNEQFF. The CDR3 DNA reads TGTGCCAGTAGTGCTCGGACTAGCGACTACAATGAGCAGTTCTTC. The whole variable domain, filled in from reference TRBV19 and TRBJ2-1, reads DGGITQSPKYLFRKEGQNVTLSCEQNLNHDAMYWYRQDPGQGLRLIYYSQIVNDFQKGDIAEGYSVSREKKESFPLTVTSAQKNPTAFYLCASSARTSDYNEQFFGPGTRLTVL.